This record covers a single TCR beta chain. Its antigen is still unknown. The assay was immunoSEQ multiplex PCR, and TCRdb's table has in-frame clones only and misses some. The table includes roughly 120,000 clones, around 94% detected once. This specimen comes from a study of human thymus T cells. Study-wide findings and caveats: In thymic and blood repertoires alike, V and J usage looked biased. Unrelated individuals reportedly shared highly overlapping thymic TCR repertoires.

Resected material from corrective heart surgery provided the thymus tissue analysed. The people who donated were healthy Finnish babies having corrective surgery for congenital heart defects. CDR1 SGDLS and CDR2 YYNGEE come from the germline V gene. V lost 4 bases to trimming and J lost 8 bases, with 24 bases between them. The CDR3 has 17 residues. The chain uses TRBV9 and TRBJ1-4; tentatively, D is TRBD1 (5 bases). Sequencing was done on a sample of thymus tissue. The clonotype originates from a boy under two years old with a congenital heart defect but otherwise immunologically healthy. CDR3 amino acids: CASSPTIGHREGEKLFF. DNA of the CDR3: TGTGCCAGCAGCCCAACCATCGGACACCGGGAGGGAGAAAAACTGTTTTTT.